Listed below are T cell receptor beta chains from one sample, sequenced in a study of cytomegalovirus exposure and HLA in healthy donors. Some clones are missing from TCRdb's copy, which holds only in-frame ones; the method was immunoSEQ multiplex PCR. The repertoire holds about 330,000 clones, about nine tenths seen once, with 0.95% to 1.5% in the top ten. Sequenced: PBMCs. These receptors originate from a woman aged 25-40 years in good health and CMV-seropositive. Each CDR3 is given with its conserved first and last residue. The D gene is left open where the match is weak. Rows may omit the clone size; those that give it use once, few, many or a size class.

clone_size,d_call,j_call,v_call,cdr3_nt,cdr3_aa
few,-,TRBJ1-3,TRBV9,TGTGCCAGCAGCGCCTCTGGAAACACCATATATTTT,CASSASGNTIYF
-,-,TRBJ1-6,TRBV6-5,TGTGCCAGCAGTTTTATAGGTTCACCCCTCCACTTT,CASSFIGSPLHF
-,-,TRBJ1-1,TRBV30,TGTGCCTGGAGTGAGCCGGGACGGCTTATGAACACTGAAGCTTTCTTT,CAWSEPGRLMNTEAFF
-,TRBD2,TRBJ2-1,TRBV4-2,TGTGCCAGCAGCCAAGAGGCTAGCGGGAGATACAATGAGCAGTTCTTC,CASSQEASGRYNEQFF
-,-,TRBJ2-7,TRBV5-6,TGTGCCAGCAGCGCGGGACAGATTTTCTACGAGCAGTACTTC,CASSAGQIFYEQYF
-,-,TRBJ2-5,TRBV18,TGTGCCAGCTCCTACAAAGAGACCCAGTACTTC,CASSYKETQYF
few,-,TRBJ1-2,TRBV19,TGTGCCACCGCCGATTGGACAACATACTATGGCTACACCTTC,CATADWTTYYGYTF
-,-,TRBJ1-4,TRBV19,TGTGCCAGTAGTATCAGCCCCGATGAACTGTTTTTT,CASSISPDELFF
once,-,TRBJ1-2,TRBV9,TGTGCCAGCAGCGTAGACGGGACCAACTATGGCTACACCTTC,CASSVDGTNYGYTF
-,TRBD1,TRBJ1-3,TRBV4-3,TGCGCCAGCAGCCAAGATTGGACAGGCACTGGAAACACCATATATTTT,CASSQDWTGTGNTIYF
few,-,TRBJ1-1,TRBV19,TGTGCCAGTAGTATTACGGGCGGGATGAACACTGAAGCTTTCTTT,CASSITGGMNTEAFF
-,TRBD2,TRBJ2-3,TRBV9,TGTGCCCCAGCGGGACTCACAGATACGCAGTATTTT,CAPAGLTDTQYF
-,TRBD1,TRBJ1-5,TRBV27,TGTGCCAGCAGTCCGTCCCGGGACAGGGGAGACCAGCCCCAGCATTTT,CASSPSRDRGDQPQHF
-,-,TRBJ2-3,TRBV28,TGTGCCAGCAGTTTAAACGGGGATGGGGATACGCAGTATTTT,CASSLNGDGDTQYF
-,-,TRBJ1-6,TRBV7-8,TGTGCCAGCAGCCCCGGGCAGGGACATAATTCACCCCTCCACTTT,CASSPGQGHNSPLHF
-,TRBD2,TRBJ2-1,TRBV27,TGTGCCAGCAGTTTAAGGGGAGGGGCGGGAGGGCCGGGGAATGAGCAGTTCTTC,CASSLRGGAGGPGNEQFF
-,-,TRBJ2-7,TRBV29-1,TGCAGCGGGCGGGGTGAGACAAGGAACGAGCAGTACTTC,CSGRGETRNEQYF
-,-,TRBJ2-3,TRBV27,TGTGCCAGCAGTTTAATCCGACAGCTCACAGATACGCAGTATTTT,CASSLIRQLTDTQYF
-,TRBD1,TRBJ2-7,TRBV13,TGTGCCAGCAGCTTGGGGCAGGGGGCCTACGAGCAGTACTTC,CASSLGQGAYEQYF
-,TRBD1,TRBJ2-7,TRBV18,TGTGCCAGCTCACCGATTAGTGGACAGGGCAAGAACGAGCAGTACTTC,CASSPISGQGKNEQYF
once,TRBD2,TRBJ2-1,TRBV6-4,TGTGCCAGCAGTGAGGGGCTAGCGGGCTACAATGAGCAGTTCTTC,CASSEGLAGYNEQFF
once,-,TRBJ1-1,TRBV7-8,TGTGCCAGCAGCTTACTGAACACTGAAGCTTTCTTT,CASSLLNTEAFF
-,TRBD1,TRBJ1-2,TRBV6-1,TGTGCCAGCAGACAGGGGTGGATCTATGGCTACACCTTC,CASRQGWIYGYTF
-,-,TRBJ2-1,TRBV5-1,TGCGCCAGCAGCTTGGCTGGCAGCTACAATGAGCAGTTCTTC,CASSLAGSYNEQFF
-,-,TRBJ2-7,TRBV27,TGTGCCAGCAGTTTACAGGGGAAGTCCTACGAGCAGTACTTC,CASSLQGKSYEQYF
-,-,TRBJ2-7,TRBV7-8,TGTGCCAGCAGCTCTTTCGGGACTGCTATCGACGAGCAGTACTTC,CASSSFGTAIDEQYF
-,-,TRBJ1-1,TRBV20-1,TGCAGTGCTGCTAGAGGACATACCTTT,CSAARGHTF
-,-,TRBJ2-2,TRBV7-6,TGTGCCAGCAGCTCCGGGACGGCGGGCACCGGGGAGCTGTTTTTT,CASSSGTAGTGELFF
-,-,TRBJ2-5,TRBV15,TGTGCCACCAGCAGAGATCGGGGGCTAGAGACCCAGTACTTC,CATSRDRGLETQYF
-,-,TRBJ2-7,TRBV20-1,TGCAGTGCTTTGGGTGGGCACGAGCAGTACTTC,CSALGGHEQYF
-,-,TRBJ1-4,TRBV5-1,TGCGCCAGCAGCCCAGAAACCCTCAAGCGGGAAAAACTGTTTTTT,CASSPETLKREKLFF
-,TRBD1,TRBJ1-5,TRBV27,TGTGCCAGCAGCCAGGACAGGGTTCCCTCAGGGGAGAATCAGCCCCAGCATTTT,CASSQDRVPSGENQPQHF
-,-,TRBJ1-5,TRBV30,TGTGCCTGGAGTGTATCGGTCGGCCAGCCCCAGCATTTT,CAWSVSVGQPQHF
-,-,TRBJ2-7,TRBV7-3,TGTGCCAGCAGCATGATCCACTCCTACGAGCAGTACTTC,CASSMIHSYEQYF
few,-,TRBJ2-1,TRBV7-9,TGTGCCAGCAGCTTAGAGGTTAGGGAGCAGTTCTTC,CASSLEVREQFF
-,-,TRBJ1-5,TRBV30,TGTGCCTGGAGCCCCGACAATCGGAATCAGCCCCAGCATTTT,CAWSPDNRNQPQHF
-,TRBD1,TRBJ1-2,TRBV9,TGTGCCAGCAGCAGCCACAGGGGGCGCGACTATGGCTACACCTTC,CASSSHRGRDYGYTF
-,TRBD1,TRBJ1-3,TRBV28,TGTGCCAGCAGCCCGACGCGGGACAGGGGCCCGTTGAAGGGAAACACCATATATTTT,CASSPTRDRGPLKGNTIYF
-,-,TRBJ1-4,TRBV30,TGTGCCTGGAGTTGGGCAACTAATGAAAAACTGTTTTTT,CAWSWATNEKLFF
-,-,TRBJ2-7,TRBV9,TGTGCCAGCAGCGGCGGCCACCAGGGCTACGAGCAGTACTTC,CASSGGHQGYEQYF
-,-,TRBJ2-7,TRBV11-1,TGTGCCAGCAGCTTTCAAAGGGCGACCAGCTCCTACGAGCAGTACTTC,CASSFQRATSSYEQYF
-,-,TRBJ2-1,TRBV9,TGTGCCAACATACAAAATTGGGGTAATAGGGACCAATTCTACAATGAGCAGTTCTTC,CANIQNWGNRDQFYNEQFF
few,TRBD2,TRBJ2-5,TRBV4-1,TGCGCCAGCAGCCGGCCGACTAGCGGGAAAGAGACCCAGTACTTC,CASSRPTSGKETQYF
-,-,TRBJ1-2,TRBV30,TGTGCCTGGAGTGTCTTGCCCTCACGGTACACCTTC,CAWSVLPSRYTF
-,-,TRBJ1-2,TRBV7-2,TGTGCCAGCAGCTTAGTTCAGACCAACTATGGCTACACCTTC,CASSLVQTNYGYTF
-,-,TRBJ2-7,TRBV27,TGTGCCAGCAGTCCAGGGACCTACGAGCAGTACTTC,CASSPGTYEQYF
-,TRBD1,TRBJ2-3,TRBV6-1,TGTGCCAGCAGGAGACAGGGAGCCACAGATACGCAGTATTTT,CASRRQGATDTQYF
-,TRBD2,TRBJ2-2,TRBV18,TGTGCCAGCTCCACGGGACTAGCGGCGAACACCGGGGAGCTGTTTTTT,CASSTGLAANTGELFF
-,-,TRBJ1-2,TRBV18,TGTGCCAGCTCACGCCAGGGAGCTAACTATGGCTACACCTTC,CASSRQGANYGYTF
-,-,TRBJ2-3,TRBV5-1,TGCGCCAGCAGCTTAAGGACAGTTCTAGGCACAGATACGCAGTATTTT,CASSLRTVLGTDTQYF
-,-,TRBJ2-3,TRBV11-2,TGTGCCAGCAGCTTAGCCCCTCACGGGCCTCCCAGGCAGTATTTT,CASSLAPHGPPRQYF
-,TRBD1,TRBJ1-4,TRBV4-3,TGCGCCAGCAGCCAAGGACAGGGGGCGTCTAATGAAAAACTGTTTTTT,CASSQGQGASNEKLFF
-,-,TRBJ2-7,TRBV9,TGTGCCAGCAGCGGGCGGGACTCAGCCTACGAGCAGTACTTC,CASSGRDSAYEQYF